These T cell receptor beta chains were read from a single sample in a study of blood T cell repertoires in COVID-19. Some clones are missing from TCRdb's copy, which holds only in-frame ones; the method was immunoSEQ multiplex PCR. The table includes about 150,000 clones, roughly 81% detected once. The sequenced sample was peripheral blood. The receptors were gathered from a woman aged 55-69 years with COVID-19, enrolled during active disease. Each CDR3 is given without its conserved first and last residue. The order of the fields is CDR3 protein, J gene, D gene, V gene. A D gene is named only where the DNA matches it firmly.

CDR3: ASSLESRVVDEKLF
J: TRBJ1-4
D: .
V: TRBV5-1

CDR3: ASRFQTSGNTIY
J: TRBJ1-3
D: .
V: TRBV5-1

CDR3: ASSVGGDYSSYEQY
J: TRBJ2-7
D: .
V: TRBV9

CDR3: ASSIDSHDSPLH
J: TRBJ1-6
D: .
V: TRBV9

CDR3: ASSIQGPGNTIY
J: TRBJ1-3
D: .
V: TRBV19

CDR3: ASKSGALNTEAF
J: TRBJ1-1
D: .
V: TRBV5-1

CDR3: ASSPNSYEQY
J: TRBJ2-7
D: .
V: TRBV18

CDR3: ASSSRGLANTGELF
J: TRBJ2-2
D: .
V: TRBV7-3

CDR3: ASSIDADSRTDTQY
J: TRBJ2-3
D: .
V: TRBV19

CDR3: ASTSGGLHYGYT
J: TRBJ1-2
D: .
V: TRBV5-4

CDR3: ASSFGTGDTDTQY
J: TRBJ2-3
D: TRBD1
V: TRBV6-5

CDR3: AIRPTGGYGGNTIY
J: TRBJ1-3
D: TRBD1
V: TRBV10-3

CDR3: ATSEKGAPTNEKLF
J: TRBJ1-4
D: TRBD1
V: TRBV24-1

CDR3: ASSPGTDAWGYT
J: TRBJ1-2
D: TRBD1
V: TRBV3-1/TRBV3-2

CDR3: ATSSQDRGNQPQH
J: TRBJ1-5
D: .
V: TRBV15

CDR3: ASSLAAGVSYEQY
J: TRBJ2-7
D: TRBD2
V: TRBV7-9

CDR3: ASSVGGDSGYT
J: TRBJ1-2
D: TRBD1
V: TRBV9

CDR3: ASSSGTNPNSPLH
J: TRBJ1-6
D: .
V: TRBV18

CDR3: ASSSGTSDTGELF
J: TRBJ2-2
D: TRBD2
V: TRBV5-1

CDR3: ASSSGQHTNTEAF
J: TRBJ1-1
D: .
V: TRBV18

CDR3: ASSAVAPAGRGYT
J: TRBJ1-2
D: .
V: TRBV9

CDR3: ASSLDREKLF
J: TRBJ1-4
D: .
V: TRBV11-2

CDR3: ATSATRGQVGTDTQY
J: TRBJ2-3
D: .
V: TRBV24-1

CDR3: ASKGRRAQPQH
J: TRBJ1-5
D: .
V: TRBV19

CDR3: ASASGGSNTGELF
J: TRBJ2-2
D: TRBD1
V: TRBV12-5

CDR3: ASSQDWGDQPQH
J: TRBJ1-5
D: .
V: TRBV3-1/TRBV3-2

CDR3: ASRPQQGRNQPQH
J: TRBJ1-5
D: .
V: TRBV19

CDR3: ASSVGLAGMVNEQY
J: TRBJ2-7
D: TRBD2
V: TRBV9

CDR3: SVPTPGKLYNEQF
J: TRBJ2-1
D: .
V: TRBV29-1

CDR3: ASSHQQAGPGAIY
J: TRBJ1-3
D: .
V: TRBV4-1

CDR3: ASSEGGYGYT
J: TRBJ1-2
D: .
V: TRBV2